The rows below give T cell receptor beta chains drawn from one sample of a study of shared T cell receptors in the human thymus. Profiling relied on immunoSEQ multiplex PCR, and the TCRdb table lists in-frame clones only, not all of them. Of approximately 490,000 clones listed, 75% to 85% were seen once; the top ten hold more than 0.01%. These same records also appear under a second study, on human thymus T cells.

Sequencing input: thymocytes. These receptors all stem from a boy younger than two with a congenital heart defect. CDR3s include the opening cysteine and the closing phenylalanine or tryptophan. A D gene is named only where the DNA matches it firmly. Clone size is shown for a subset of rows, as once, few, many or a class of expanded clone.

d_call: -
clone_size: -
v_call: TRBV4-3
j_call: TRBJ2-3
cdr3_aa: CASSSTIPEDSCTDTQYF
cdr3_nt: TGCGCCAGCAGCTCGACTATCCCGGAGGACAGCTGCACAGATACGCAGTATTTT

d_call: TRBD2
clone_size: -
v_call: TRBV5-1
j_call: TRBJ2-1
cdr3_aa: CASSWIPGLVRQFF
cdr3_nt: TGCGCCAGCAGCTGGATACCGGGACTAGTTAGGCAGTTCTTC

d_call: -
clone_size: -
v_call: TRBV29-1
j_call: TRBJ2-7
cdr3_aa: CSVESGDEQYF
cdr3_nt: TGCAGCGTTGAATCAGGGGATGAGCAGTACTTC

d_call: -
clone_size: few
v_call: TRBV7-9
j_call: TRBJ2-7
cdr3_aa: CASSQPLRAGAYEQYF
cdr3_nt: TGTGCCAGCAGCCAGCCTCTAAGGGCAGGGGCCTACGAGCAGTACTTC

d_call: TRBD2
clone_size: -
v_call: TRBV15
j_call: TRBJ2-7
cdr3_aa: CATSRDTTSGYHEQYF
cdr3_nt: TGTGCCACCAGCAGAGATACGACTAGCGGCTACCACGAGCAGTACTTC

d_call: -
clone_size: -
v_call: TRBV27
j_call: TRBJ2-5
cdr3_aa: CASSLTAGHEAWETQYF
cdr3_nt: TGTGCCAGCAGTCTCACAGCGGGCCATGAGGCGTGGGAGACCCAGTACTTC

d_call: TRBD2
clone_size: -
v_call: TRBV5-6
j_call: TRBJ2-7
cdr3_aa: CASSFSERDYEQYF
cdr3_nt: TGTGCCAGCAGCTTTTCCGAGCGGGACTACGAGCAGTACTTC

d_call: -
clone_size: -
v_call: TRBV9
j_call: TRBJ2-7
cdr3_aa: CASSGTRDEQYF
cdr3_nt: TGTGCCAGCAGCGGCACTAGGGACGAGCAGTACTTC

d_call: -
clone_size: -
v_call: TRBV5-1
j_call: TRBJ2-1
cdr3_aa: CASSPLKGTLYNEQFF
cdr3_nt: TGCGCCAGCAGCCCACTCAAGGGGACACTCTACAATGAGCAGTTCTTC

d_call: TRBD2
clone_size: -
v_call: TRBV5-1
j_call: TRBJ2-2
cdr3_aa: CASSPPGTSVNTGELFF
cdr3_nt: TGCGCCAGCAGCCCACCCGGGACTAGCGTGAACACCGGGGAGCTGTTTTTT

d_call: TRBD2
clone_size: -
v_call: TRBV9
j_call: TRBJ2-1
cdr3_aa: CASSVTSGKYNEQFF
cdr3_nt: TGTGCCAGCAGCGTAACTAGCGGGAAGTACAATGAGCAGTTCTTC

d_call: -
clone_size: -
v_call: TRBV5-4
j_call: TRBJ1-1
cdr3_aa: CASSLSVLNTEAFF
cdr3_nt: TGTGCCAGCAGCTTGTCAGTGCTCAACACTGAAGCTTTCTTT

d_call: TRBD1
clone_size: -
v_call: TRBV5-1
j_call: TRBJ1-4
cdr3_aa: CASKRRQGLTNEKLFF
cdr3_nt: TGCGCCAGCAAACGGAGACAGGGACTAACTAATGAAAAACTGTTTTTT

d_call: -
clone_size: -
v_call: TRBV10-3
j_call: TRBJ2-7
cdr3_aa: CAISESDGVSYEQYF
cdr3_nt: TGTGCCATCAGTGAGTCTGACGGGGTCTCCTACGAGCAGTACTTC

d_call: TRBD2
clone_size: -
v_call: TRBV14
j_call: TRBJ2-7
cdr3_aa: CASSQDIPAGAAYSYEQYF
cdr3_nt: TGTGCCAGCAGCCAAGATATTCCAGCGGGAGCAGCTTACTCCTACGAGCAGTACTTC

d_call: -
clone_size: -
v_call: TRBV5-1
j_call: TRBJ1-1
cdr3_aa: CASSLGAQVNTEAFF
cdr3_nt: TGCGCCAGCAGCTTGGGGGCACAGGTGAACACTGAAGCTTTCTTT

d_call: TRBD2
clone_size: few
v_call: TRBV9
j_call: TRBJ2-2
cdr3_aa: CASSAGFESGRATGELFF
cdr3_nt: TGTGCCAGCAGCGCAGGGTTCGAAAGCGGGAGGGCCACCGGGGAGCTGTTTTTT

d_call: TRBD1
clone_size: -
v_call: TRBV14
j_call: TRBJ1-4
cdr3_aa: CASSQSGDSNTSPNEKLFF
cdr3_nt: TGTGCCAGCAGCCAATCCGGGGACAGCAACACCTCACCTAATGAAAAACTGTTTTTT

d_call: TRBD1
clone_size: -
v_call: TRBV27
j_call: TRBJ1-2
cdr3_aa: CASSSRTGANYGYTF
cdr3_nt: TGTGCCAGCAGTTCAAGGACAGGGGCGAACTATGGCTACACCTTC

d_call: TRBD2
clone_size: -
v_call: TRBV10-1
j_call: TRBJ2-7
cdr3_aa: CASSPGLAGTYEQYF
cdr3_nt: TGCGCCAGCAGTCCGGGACTAGCGGGGACCTACGAGCAGTACTTC

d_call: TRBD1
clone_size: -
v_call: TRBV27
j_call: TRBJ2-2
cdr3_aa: CASSLAGGGNTGELFF
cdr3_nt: TGTGCCAGCAGTTTAGCAGGGGGCGGGAACACCGGGGAGCTGTTTTTT

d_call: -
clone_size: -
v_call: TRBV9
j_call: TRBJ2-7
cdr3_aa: CASSAASWDYEQYF
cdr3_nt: TGTGCCAGCAGCGCAGCTAGCTGGGACTACGAGCAGTACTTC

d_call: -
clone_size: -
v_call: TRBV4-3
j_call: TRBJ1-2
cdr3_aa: CASSHGDGYTF
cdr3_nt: TGCGCCAGCAGCCACGGAGATGGCTACACCTTC

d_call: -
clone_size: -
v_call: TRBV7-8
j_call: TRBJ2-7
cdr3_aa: CASSHHGQGRLEQYF
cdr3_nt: TGTGCCAGCAGCCACCACGGGCAGGGCCGTCTGGAGCAGTACTTC

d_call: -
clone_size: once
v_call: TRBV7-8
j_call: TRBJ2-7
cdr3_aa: CASSLGDFYEQYF
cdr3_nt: TGTGCCAGCAGCTTAGGGGACTTCTACGAGCAGTACTTC

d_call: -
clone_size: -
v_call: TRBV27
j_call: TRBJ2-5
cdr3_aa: CASSSHRLQETQYF
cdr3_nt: TGTGCCAGCAGTTCCCACCGCCTACAAGAGACCCAGTACTTC

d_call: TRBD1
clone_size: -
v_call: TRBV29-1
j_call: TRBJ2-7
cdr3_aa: CSVVSWGERQSPGQGFYEQYF
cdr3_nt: TGCAGCGTTGTCTCCTGGGGGGAGAGACAGTCTCCGGGACAGGGCTTCTACGAGCAGTACTTC

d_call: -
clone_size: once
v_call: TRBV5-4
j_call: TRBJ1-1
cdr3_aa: CASSPQTGARGNTEAFF
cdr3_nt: TGTGCCAGCAGCCCCCAGACCGGGGCCAGGGGCAACACTGAAGCTTTCTTT

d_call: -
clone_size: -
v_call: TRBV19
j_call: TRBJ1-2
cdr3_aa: CASTGTSYGYTF
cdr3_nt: TGTGCCAGTACCGGGACATCCTATGGCTACACCTTC

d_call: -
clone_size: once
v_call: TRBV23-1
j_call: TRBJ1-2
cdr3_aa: CASSQFTPERGYTF
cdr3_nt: TGCGCCAGCAGTCAATTTACACCTGAACGTGGCTACACCTTC

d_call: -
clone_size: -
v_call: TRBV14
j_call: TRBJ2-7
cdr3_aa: CASSQDGPIAPRLIYEQYF
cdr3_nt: TGTGCCAGCAGCCAAGACGGCCCGATAGCTCCGAGACTCATCTACGAGCAGTACTTC

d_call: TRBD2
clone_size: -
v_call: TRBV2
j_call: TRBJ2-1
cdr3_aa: CASRGGGRDNEQFF
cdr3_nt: TGTGCCAGCAGGGGGGGAGGGAGGGACAATGAGCAGTTCTTC

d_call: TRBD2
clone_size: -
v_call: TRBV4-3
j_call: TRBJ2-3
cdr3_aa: CASSQATGTSGRARADTQYF
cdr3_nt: TGCGCCAGCAGCCAAGCAACCGGGACTAGCGGGAGGGCTCGCGCAGATACGCAGTATTTT

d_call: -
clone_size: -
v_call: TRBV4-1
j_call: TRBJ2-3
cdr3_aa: CASSQKKGPLAFTDTQYF
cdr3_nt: TGCGCCAGCAGCCAAAAGAAGGGCCCCCTAGCATTCACAGATACGCAGTATTTT

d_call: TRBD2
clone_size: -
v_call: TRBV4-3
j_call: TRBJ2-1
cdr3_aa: CASSQDGGGRARWGSYNEQFF
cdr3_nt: TGCGCCAGCAGCCAAGATGGGGGCGGGAGGGCCAGATGGGGCTCCTACAATGAGCAGTTCTTC

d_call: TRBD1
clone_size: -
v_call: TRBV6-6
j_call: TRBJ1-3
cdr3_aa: CASSSRRGHPGNTIYF
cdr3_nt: TGTGCCAGCAGTTCACGCAGGGGGCACCCTGGAAACACCATATATTTT

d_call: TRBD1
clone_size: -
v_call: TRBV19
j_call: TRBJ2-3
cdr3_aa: CASSTDRNTTDTQYF
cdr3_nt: TGTGCCAGTAGTACGGACAGGAACACCACAGATACGCAGTATTTT

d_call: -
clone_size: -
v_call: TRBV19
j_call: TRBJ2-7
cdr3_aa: CASSIKPGNYEQYF
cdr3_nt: TGTGCCAGTAGTATTAAGCCAGGGAACTACGAGCAGTACTTC

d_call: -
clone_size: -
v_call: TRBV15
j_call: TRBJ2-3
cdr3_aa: CATSIQKGLTDTQYF
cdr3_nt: TGTGCCACCAGCATCCAAAAGGGACTCACAGATACGCAGTATTTT

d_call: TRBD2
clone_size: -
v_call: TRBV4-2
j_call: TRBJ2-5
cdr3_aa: CASSPGLAVQETQYF
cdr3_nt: TGTGCCAGCAGCCCGGGACTAGCGGTTCAAGAGACCCAGTACTTC

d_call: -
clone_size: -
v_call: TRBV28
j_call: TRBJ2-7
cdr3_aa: CASIGHNYYEQYF
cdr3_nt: TGTGCCAGCATTGGACACAACTACTACGAGCAGTACTTC

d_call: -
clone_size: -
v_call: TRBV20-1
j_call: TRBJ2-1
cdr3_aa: CSASSRGIFF
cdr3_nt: TGCAGTGCTAGTTCCCGGGGTATATTCTTC

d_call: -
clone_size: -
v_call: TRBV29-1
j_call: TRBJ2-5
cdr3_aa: CSVVRRGEETQYF
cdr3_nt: TGCAGCGTTGTCCGCAGGGGGGAAGAGACCCAGTACTTC

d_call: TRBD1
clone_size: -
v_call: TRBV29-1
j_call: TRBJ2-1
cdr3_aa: CSVTTTGPYNEQFF
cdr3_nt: TGCAGCGTTACTACGACAGGGCCCTACAATGAGCAGTTCTTC

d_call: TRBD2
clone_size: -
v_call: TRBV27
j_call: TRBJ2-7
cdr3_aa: CASSRKSGRAPYEQYF
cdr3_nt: TGTGCCAGCAGCCGTAAAAGCGGGAGGGCGCCCTACGAGCAGTACTTC

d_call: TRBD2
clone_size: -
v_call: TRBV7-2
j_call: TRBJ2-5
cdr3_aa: CASSQGGTSGRERETQYF
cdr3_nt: TGTGCCAGCAGCCAAGGGGGGACTAGCGGGAGGGAACGAGAGACCCAGTACTTC

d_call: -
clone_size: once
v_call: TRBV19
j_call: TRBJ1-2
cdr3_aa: CASREIMGPSYGYTF
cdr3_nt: TGTGCCAGTAGAGAGATTATGGGGCCCTCCTATGGCTACACCTTC

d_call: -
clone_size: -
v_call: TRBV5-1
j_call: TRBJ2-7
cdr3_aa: CASSSGGAGYEQYF
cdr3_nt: TGCGCCAGCAGCTCCGGAGGGGCAGGCTACGAGCAGTACTTC

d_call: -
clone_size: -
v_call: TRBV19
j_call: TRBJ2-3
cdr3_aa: CASSNVPGSTDTQYF
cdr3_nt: TGTGCCAGTAGTAATGTCCCCGGGAGCACAGATACGCAGTATTTT

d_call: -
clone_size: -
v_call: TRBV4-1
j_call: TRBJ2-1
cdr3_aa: CASSQEQGLKGRNEQFF
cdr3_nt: TGCGCCAGCAGCCAAGAGCAGGGATTGAAAGGCCGCAATGAGCAGTTCTTC